What follows are 25 T cell receptor beta chains derived from one specimen sequenced in a study of T cells in Graves' hyperthyroidism and ophthalmopathy. TCR beta CDR3 sequences were amplified from RNA transcripts. When the TCR CDR3 underwent first-round RT-PCR, the HTBI primer set was used. MiXCR, run by TCRdb on the multiplex PCR reads, gives a single entry per CDR3 protein. The top ten clones hold around a sixth of a sample with around 500,000 distinct CDR3 sequences, about 15% of them seen once. Input material: blood. Receptors originate from a woman under 30 with Graves' hyperthyroidism.

This clonotype was recorded a few times. The chain couples TRBV27 to TRBJ1-5; D unclear. Germline V gene data show CDR1 as MNHEY and CDR2 as SMNVEV (reference sequence). Trimming cost V 0 bases and J 7 bases, with 7 bases left between them. The CDR3 is made up of 13 amino acids. DNA for the CDR3: TGTGCCAGCAGTTTATCGACCGGGCAGCCCCAGCATTTT. Amino acids: CASSLSTGQPQHF.

This clonotype was observed at least ten times. This chain links TRBV18 with TRBJ2-7, with a possible D match to TRBD2 (6 bases). Looked up from germline, CDR1 is KGHSH and CDR2 is LQKENI. Trimming removed 6 bases at V and 4 bases at J, with 13 bases between. CDR3 size: 13 residues. In DNA, the CDR3 is TGTGCCAGCTCCCGGGACTTTGGGTACGAGCAGTACTTC. Residues: CASSRDFGYEQYF. The full variable domain, with the rest looked up from reference TRBV18 and TRBJ2-7, is NAGVMQNPRHLVRRRGQEARLRCSPMKGHSHVYWYRQLPEEGLKFMVYLQKENIIDESGMPKERFSAEFPKEGPSILRIQQVVRGDSAAYFCASSRDFGYEQYFGPGTRLTVT.

Ten or more counts support this clonotype. CDR3 sequence (DNA): TGTGCCACCAGCATTCGCAGGGGAGGTCGAGCTTTCTTT. This codes for CATSIRRGGRAFF. The chain carries TRBV15 and TRBJ1-1, with D possibly being TRBD1 (6 bases). Per the germline V gene, CDR1 is LNHNV and CDR2 is YYDKDF (reference sequence). V gave up 4 bases and J gave up 10 bases, with 16 bases separating them. The CDR3 loop spans 13 amino acids.

This clonotype was counted many times. V and J are TRBV7-2 and TRBJ2-2, with a tentative D call TRBD2 (5 bases). V was trimmed by 2 bases and J by 5 bases, leaving 12 bases between them. This CDR3 region has 15 residues. Germline assignment: CDR1 SGHTA and CDR2 FQGNSA. The CDR3 loop is CASSLSSVGTGELFF. CDR3 DNA sequence: TGTGCCAGCAGCTTAAGTAGCGTTGGTACCGGGGAGCTGTTTTTT.

Many counts were recorded for this clonotype. The V call is TRBV11-2, the J call TRBJ2-1; 13 nucleotides agree with TRBD2. Germline lookup yields CDR1 SGHAT and CDR2 FQNNGV. This CDR3 region has 18 residues. J lost 0 bases, V lost 4 bases, and 6 bases had no gene match. CDR3 DNA: TGTGCCAGCAGCTGGCCGGGACTAGCGGGATCCTCCTACAATGAGCAGTTCTTC. It encodes CASSWPGLAGSSYNEQFF. Full variable domain (rest looked up from reference TRBV11-2 and TRBJ2-1): EAGVAQSPRYKIIEKRQSVAFWCNPISGHATLYWYQQILGQGPKLLIQFQNNGVVDDSQLPKDRFSAERLKGVDSTLKIQPAKLEDSAVYLCASSWPGLAGSSYNEQFFGPGTRLTVL.

Turning to this clonotype: This may stem from a read error, because a much larger clone lies one nucleotide away. The rearrangement uses TRBV30 and TRBJ2-1, with TRBD2 identical over 8 bases. CDR1 and CDR2 from the germline V gene are GTSNPN and SVGIG (reference sequence). With V trimmed by 4 bases and J by 10 bases, 18 bases remained unmatched. The CDR3 sequence is 16 residues long. CDR3 sequence reads: CAWTPPLGLGGKEQFF. DNA of the CDR3: TGTGCCTGGACCCCCCCCCTGGGACTAGGGGGAAAGGAGCAGTTCTTC.

This clonotype turned up a few times. This chain links TRBV19 with TRBJ1-3; unclear D gene. The CDR3 spans 16 residues. CDR1 is LNHDA, CDR2 SQIVND, per germline (reference sequence). Trimming pared 2 bases from V and 0 bases from J, leaving 11 bases between. CDR3 coding DNA: TGTGCCAGTAGTATATCGGCGGGGAGCTCTGGAAACACCATATATTTT. Translated, it gives CASSISAGSSGNTIYF.

This clonotype was detected only a few times. The J gene is TRBJ1-1, the V gene TRBV25-1, with D unresolved. The germline V gene encodes CDR1 MGHDK and CDR2 SYGVNS. V shed 3 bases and J shed 6 bases, with 11 bases lying between them. The CDR3 is 13 amino acids. The CDR3 DNA reads TGTGCCAGCAGTGAGTCAAGGTCCCCTGAAGCTTTCTTT. It codes for CASSESRSPEAFF.

This clonotype has at least ten counts. V gene TRBV5-1 combines with J gene TRBJ2-2; 9 bases map to TRBD2. CDR1 and CDR2 from the germline V gene are SGHRS and YFSETQ. V shed 3 bases, J shed 5 bases, and the junction held 5 bases outside the gene matches. The CDR3 has 15 amino acids. The CDR3 DNA follows: TGCGCCAGCAGCTCAGCGGGAGGTTTTACCGGGGAGCTGTTTTTT. Translation: CASSSAGGFTGELFF.

This clonotype appeared many times. This sequence joins TRBV11-3 and TRBJ2-3; 7 bases match TRBD2. The CDR3 sequence is 18 residues long. Germline loops: CDR1 SGHNT, CDR2 YENEEA. With 3 bases clipped from V and 4 bases from J, the junction kept 16 bases outside the gene matches. CDR3: CASSLRLAELTGADTQYF. In DNA form, the CDR3 reads TGTGCCAGCAGCTTGAGGCTAGCGGAGCTAACTGGCGCAGATACGCAGTATTTT.

In its sample, this clonotype was seen many times. The chain carries TRBV14 and TRBJ2-2; tentative D call: TRBD1 (7 bases). The length of the CDR3 is 19 residues. V lost 2 bases and J lost 4, with 23 bases in between. CDR1 SGHDN and CDR2 FVKESK come from the germline V gene. The CDR3 reads CASSQSRWRGRLPTGELFF. CDR3 nucleotide sequence: TGTGCCAGCAGCCAATCCCGATGGAGGGGGCGGTTACCCACCGGGGAGCTGTTTTTT.

This clonotype was seen a handful of times. The chain carries TRBV28 and TRBJ2-5; D gene uncertain. CDR1 and CDR2 (germline): MDHEN, SYDVKM. Deletions cut 10 bases from V and 5 bases from J, with 11 bases between. The CDR3 sequence is 11 residues long. CDR3 region: CATVGYETQYF. The CDR3 DNA is TGTGCCACGGTAGGGTATGAGACCCAGTACTTC.

The CDR3 DNA reads as TGTGCCAGCAGCGGTGCACTAGTCTTGCGCCCCACAGATACGCAGTATTTT. Residues: CASSGALVLRPTDTQYF. This chain connects TRBV5-4 to TRBJ2-3, with D perhaps matching TRBD2 (5 bases). The CDR3 is 17 amino acids. CDR1 is SGHNT and CDR2 is YYREEE in the germline V gene (reference sequence). V lost 4 bases and J lost 2, with 20 bases in between.

In DNA form, the CDR3 reads TGTGCCAGCAGCCAAGGGCGGGGTAATAATTCACCCCTCCACTTT. It codes for CASSQGRGNNSPLHF. V and J are TRBV4-2 and TRBJ1-6; D not certain. V dropped 1 base and J dropped 5 bases, with 9 bases sitting between them. The CDR3 covers 15 residues. Germline loops: CDR1 LGHNA, CDR2 YNFKEQ.

This clonotype was detected only a few times. The chain recombines TRBV19 with TRBJ2-7; 10 bases match TRBD1. V was clipped by 5 bases and J by 3 bases; unmatched bases: 4. The length of the CDR3 is 14 residues. Germline CDR1 reads LNHDA; CDR2 reads SQIVND (reference sequence). The CDR3 DNA reads as TGTGCCAGTAGTGTCGGGACAGGGGTCTACGAGCAGTACTTC. It yields the protein CASSVGTGVYEQYF.

This clonotype showed up many times. The rearrangement links TRBV6-1 to TRBJ2-5; perhaps TRBD1 as D (6 bases). The CDR3 is made up of 12 amino acids. Trimming removed 10 bases at V and 1 base at J, with 10 bases between. Germline CDR1 is MNHNS and CDR2 is SASEGT. CDR3 in amino acids: CATNRVQETQYF. The CDR3 nucleotides are TGTGCCACCAACAGGGTCCAAGAGACCCAGTACTTC.

This clonotype has a count of ten or more. The conserved closing phenylalanine or tryptophan is absent in this CDR3, likely reflecting a read error. The chain has TRBV18 and TRBJ2-5, with D tentatively TRBD2 (5 bases). Trimming left V 3 bases short and J 10 bases short, with 15 bases between. Germline loops: CDR1 KGHSH, CDR2 LQKENI. This CDR3 spans 13 amino acids. CDR3 DNA sequence: TGTGCCAGCTCACCTGACTATTCTACTATCCAGTACGTC. It encodes CASSPDYSTIQYV.

This clonotype was picked up many times. The J gene is TRBJ1-2, the V gene TRBV9; no reliable D call. Germline CDR1 and CDR2: SGDLS and YYNGEE. Trimming stripped 0 bases from V and 6 bases from J, with 9 bases between. This CDR3 region has 13 residues. CDR3 sequence: CASSVELLDGYTF. DNA of the CDR3: TGTGCCAGCAGCGTAGAGCTGCTTGATGGCTACACCTTC.

Ten or more counts support this clonotype. This chain uses TRBV30 with TRBJ2-3; D uncertain. The CDR3 is made up of 11 amino acids. CDR1 GTSNPN and CDR2 SVGIG come from the germline V gene (reference sequence). V was clipped by 2 bases and J by 7 bases, with 7 bases between them. The CDR3 loop reads CAWSTENTQYF. The DNA for the CDR3 is TGTGCCTGGAGTACAGAGAATACGCAGTATTTT.

Here the CDR3 reads CASSKVEPGLARTDTQYF. The CDR3 bases are TGTGCCAGTAGTAAGGTGGAACCGGGACTAGCGAGAACAGATACGCAGTATTTT. The rearrangement joins TRBV19 to TRBJ2-3; 10 bases are a match to TRBD2. V shed 4 bases, J shed 3 bases, and the junction held 13 bases outside the gene matches. Germline loops: CDR1 LNHDA, CDR2 SQIVND (reference sequence). The CDR3 has 18 amino acids.

Ten or more counts support this clonotype. This chain uses TRBV7-2 with TRBJ2-5, with 12 bases identical to TRBD1. V dropped 6 bases and J dropped 1; count of bases not matched to a gene: 12. Germline assignment: CDR1 SGHTA and CDR2 FQGNSA. The CDR3 runs 18 residues. Here the CDR3 DNA reads TGTGCCAGCAGACCTCGCCCGGGACAGGGGGCCCTCCAAGAGACCCAGTACTTC. Its translation is CASRPRPGQGALQETQYF.

A single count supports this clonotype. A much larger clone differs from this one at a single base, so this may be a read error. In this CDR3 the conserved last residue, phenylalanine or tryptophan, is missing, so a read error is likely. The V gene is TRBV6-5, the J gene TRBJ1-4, with D hard to call. V shed 0 bases and J shed 4 bases, with 9 bases lying between them. This CDR3 spans 15 amino acids. In germline, CDR1 is MNHEY, CDR2 SVGAGI. The CDR3 DNA follows: TGTGCCAGCAGTTACTCGCCGGCGGATAATGAAAAACTGTTTTCT. Protein product: CASSYSPADNEKLFS.

CDR3 coding DNA: TGTGCCAGCAGACCGGGACTAGCGGGAGGGCCGGCCTACAATGAGCAGTTCTTC. As protein: CASRPGLAGGPAYNEQFF. The chain has TRBV6-2 or TRBV6-3 and TRBJ2-1; 16 bases line up with TRBD2. The CDR3 consists of 18 residues. The germline gives CDR1 MNHEY, CDR2 SVGEGT. V was pared by 6 bases and J by 2 bases, with 7 bases of the junction left unmatched.

This clonotype was seen at least ten times. The rearrangement joins TRBV7-9 to TRBJ1-3; unclear D gene. The CDR3 length is 13 residues. Germline V lookup: CDR1 SEHNR, CDR2 FQNEAQ (reference sequence). The V and J ends lost 8 bases and 2 bases respectively, with 10 bases between them. This CDR3 reads CASGPSAGNTIYF. The CDR3 nucleotides read TGTGCCAGCGGTCCCTCGGCTGGAAACACCATATATTTT.

This clonotype was detected many times. The rearrangement joins TRBV6-5 to TRBJ2-7, with D hard to call. Per germline, CDR1 MNHEY and CDR2 SVGAGI. V was pared by 0 bases and J by 3 bases, with 9 bases between. This CDR3 spans 14 amino acids. The CDR3 DNA sequence: TGTGCCAGCAGTTACTCGCCCACCAACTACGAGCAGTACGTC. It is translated as CASSYSPTNYEQYV.